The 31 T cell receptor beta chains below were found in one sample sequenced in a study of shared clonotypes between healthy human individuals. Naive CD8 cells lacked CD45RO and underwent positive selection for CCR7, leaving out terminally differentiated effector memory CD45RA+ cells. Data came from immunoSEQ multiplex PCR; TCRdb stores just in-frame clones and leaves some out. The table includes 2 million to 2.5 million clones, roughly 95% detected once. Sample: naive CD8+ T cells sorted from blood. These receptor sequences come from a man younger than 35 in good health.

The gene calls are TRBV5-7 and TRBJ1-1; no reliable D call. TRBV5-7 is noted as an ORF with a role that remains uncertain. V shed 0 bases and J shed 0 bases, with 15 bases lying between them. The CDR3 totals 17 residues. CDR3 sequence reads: CASSLAKYDSLNTEAFF. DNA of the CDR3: TGTGCCAGCAGCTTGGCGAAATACGACTCTCTGAACACTGAAGCTTTCTTT.

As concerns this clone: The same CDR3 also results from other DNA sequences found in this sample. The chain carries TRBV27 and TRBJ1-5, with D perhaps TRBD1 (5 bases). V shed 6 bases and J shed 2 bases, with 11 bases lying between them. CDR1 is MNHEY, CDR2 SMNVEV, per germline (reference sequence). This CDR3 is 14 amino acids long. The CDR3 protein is CASREGEGNQPQHF. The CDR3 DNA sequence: TGTGCCAGCAGAGAAGGGGAGGGCAATCAGCCCCAGCATTTT.

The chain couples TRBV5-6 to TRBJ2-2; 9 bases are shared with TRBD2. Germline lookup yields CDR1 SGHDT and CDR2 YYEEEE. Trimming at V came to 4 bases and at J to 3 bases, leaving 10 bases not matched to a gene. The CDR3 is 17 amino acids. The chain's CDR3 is CASSIGVAGDHTGELFF. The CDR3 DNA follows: TGTGCCAGCAGCATCGGGGTAGCGGGAGATCACACCGGGGAGCTGTTTTTT.

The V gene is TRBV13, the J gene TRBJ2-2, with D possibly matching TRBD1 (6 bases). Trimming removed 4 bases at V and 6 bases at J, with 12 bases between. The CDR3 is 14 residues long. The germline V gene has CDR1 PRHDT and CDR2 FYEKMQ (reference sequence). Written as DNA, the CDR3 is TGTGCCAGCAGCTCCCACAGGGTTGCCGGGGAGCTGTTTTTT. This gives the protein CASSSHRVAGELFF.

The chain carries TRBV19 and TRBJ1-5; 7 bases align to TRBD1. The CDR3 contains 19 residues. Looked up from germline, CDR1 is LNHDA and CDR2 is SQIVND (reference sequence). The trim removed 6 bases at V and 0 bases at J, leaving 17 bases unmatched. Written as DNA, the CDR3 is TGTGCCAGTAGCTCTGACGCGGACTGGACAGGAGATAGCAATCAGCCCCAGCATTTT. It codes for CASSSDADWTGDSNQPQHF.

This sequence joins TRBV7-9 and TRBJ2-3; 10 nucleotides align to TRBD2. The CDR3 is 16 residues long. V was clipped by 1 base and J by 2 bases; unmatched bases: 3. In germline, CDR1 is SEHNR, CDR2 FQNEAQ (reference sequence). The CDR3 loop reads CASSLVAGGNTDTQYF. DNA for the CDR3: TGTGCCAGCAGCTTAGTAGCGGGGGGAAACACAGATACGCAGTATTTT.

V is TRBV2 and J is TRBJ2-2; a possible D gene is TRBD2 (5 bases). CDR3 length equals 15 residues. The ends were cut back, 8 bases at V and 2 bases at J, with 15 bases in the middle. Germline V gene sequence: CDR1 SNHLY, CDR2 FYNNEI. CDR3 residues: CASHPGPGNTGELFF. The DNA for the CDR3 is TGTGCCAGCCACCCCGGGCCGGGAAACACCGGGGAGCTGTTTTTT.

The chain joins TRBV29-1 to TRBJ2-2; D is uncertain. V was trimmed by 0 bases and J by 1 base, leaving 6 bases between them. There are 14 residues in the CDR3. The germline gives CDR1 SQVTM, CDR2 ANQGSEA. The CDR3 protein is CSVEDTGNTGELFF. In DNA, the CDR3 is TGCAGCGTTGAAGACACGGGGAACACCGGGGAGCTGTTTTTT.

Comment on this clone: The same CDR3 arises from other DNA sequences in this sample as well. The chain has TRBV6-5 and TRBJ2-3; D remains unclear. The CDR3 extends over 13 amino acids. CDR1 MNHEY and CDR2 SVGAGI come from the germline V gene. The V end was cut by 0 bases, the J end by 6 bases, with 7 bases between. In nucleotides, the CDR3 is TGTGCCAGCAGTTACTCGAGTTCGGATACGCAGTATTTT. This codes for CASSYSSSDTQYF.

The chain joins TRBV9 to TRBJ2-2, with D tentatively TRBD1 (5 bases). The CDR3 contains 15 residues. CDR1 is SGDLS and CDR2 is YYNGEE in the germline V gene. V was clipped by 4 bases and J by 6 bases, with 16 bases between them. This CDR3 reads CASSPQGTGAGELFF. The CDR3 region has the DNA TGTGCCAGCAGCCCCCAGGGTACAGGCGCCGGGGAGCTGTTTTTT.

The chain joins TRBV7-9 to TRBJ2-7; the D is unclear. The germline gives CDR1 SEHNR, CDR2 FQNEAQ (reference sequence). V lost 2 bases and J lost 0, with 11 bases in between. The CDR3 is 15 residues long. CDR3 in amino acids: CASSLPLPSSYEQYF. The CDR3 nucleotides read TGTGCCAGCAGCTTACCCCTTCCCAGCTCCTACGAGCAGTACTTC.

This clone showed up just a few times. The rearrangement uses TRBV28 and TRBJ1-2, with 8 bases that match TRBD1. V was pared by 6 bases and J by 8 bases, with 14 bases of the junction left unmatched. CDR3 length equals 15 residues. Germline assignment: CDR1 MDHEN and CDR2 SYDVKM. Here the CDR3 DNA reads TGTGCCAGCAGCATGGACAGGGCAAAGCTCTGGGGCTACACCTTC. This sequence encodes CASSMDRAKLWGYTF.

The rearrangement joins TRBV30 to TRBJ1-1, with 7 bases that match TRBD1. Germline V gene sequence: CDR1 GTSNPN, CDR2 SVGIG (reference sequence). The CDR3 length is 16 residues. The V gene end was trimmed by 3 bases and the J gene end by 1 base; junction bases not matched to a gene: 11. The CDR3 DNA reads TGTGCCTGGAGGGACAGGTTTCCCCTGTCGAACACTGAAGCTTTCTTT. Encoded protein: CAWRDRFPLSNTEAFF.

CDR3 coding DNA: TGTGCCAGCAGTGTGGTCAGGGGTTTATACGAGCAGTACTTC. Amino acids: CASSVVRGLYEQYF. The chain joins TRBV6-1 to TRBJ2-7, with D tentatively TRBD1 (6 bases). CDR1 is MNHNS, CDR2 SASEGT, per germline. V was pared by 4 bases and J by 4 bases, with 14 bases between. The CDR3 extends over 14 amino acids.

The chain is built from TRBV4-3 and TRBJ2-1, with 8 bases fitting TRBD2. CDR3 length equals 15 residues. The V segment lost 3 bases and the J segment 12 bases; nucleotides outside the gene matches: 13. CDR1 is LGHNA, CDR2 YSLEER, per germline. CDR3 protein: CASSQSDGTSGGQFF. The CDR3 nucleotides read TGCGCCAGCAGCCAGTCTGATGGGACTAGTGGTGGGCAGTTCTTC.

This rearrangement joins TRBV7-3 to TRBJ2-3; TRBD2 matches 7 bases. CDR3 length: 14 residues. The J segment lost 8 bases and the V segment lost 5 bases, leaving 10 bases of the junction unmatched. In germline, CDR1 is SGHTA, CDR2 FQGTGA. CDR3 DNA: TGTGCCAGCAGCCCCCAAACTAGCGCGGGTACGCAGTATTTT. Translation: CASSPQTSAGTQYF.

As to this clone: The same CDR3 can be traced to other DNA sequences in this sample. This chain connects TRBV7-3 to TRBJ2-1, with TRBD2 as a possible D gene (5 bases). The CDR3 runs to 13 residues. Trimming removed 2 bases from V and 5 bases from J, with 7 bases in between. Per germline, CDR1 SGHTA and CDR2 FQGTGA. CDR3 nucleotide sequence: TGTGCCAGCAGCTTAGACGGGAACAATGAGCAGTTCTTC. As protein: CASSLDGNNEQFF.

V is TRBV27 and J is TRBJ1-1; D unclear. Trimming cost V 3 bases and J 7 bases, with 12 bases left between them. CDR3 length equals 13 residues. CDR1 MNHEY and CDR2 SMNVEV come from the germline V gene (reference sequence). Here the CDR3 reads CASSFGQASEAFF. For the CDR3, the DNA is TGTGCCAGCAGTTTTGGTCAAGCCAGTGAAGCTTTCTTT.

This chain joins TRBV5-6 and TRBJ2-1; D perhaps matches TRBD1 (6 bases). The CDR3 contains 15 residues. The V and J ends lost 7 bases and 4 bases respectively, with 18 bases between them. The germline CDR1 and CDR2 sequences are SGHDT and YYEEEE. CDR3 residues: CASLPTAGDYNEQFF. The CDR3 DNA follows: TGTGCCAGCCTCCCTACGGCAGGGGATTACAATGAGCAGTTCTTC.

CDR3 nucleotide sequence: TGTGCCAGCCATAGGGACACCGGGGAGCTGTTTTTT. Its translation is CASHRDTGELFF. The chain employs TRBV28 and TRBJ2-2, with D unresolved. Germline values: CDR1 MDHEN, CDR2 SYDVKM. This CDR3 is built from 12 residues. Trimming shortened V by 8 bases and J by 3 bases, and 7 bases separated the two germline ends.

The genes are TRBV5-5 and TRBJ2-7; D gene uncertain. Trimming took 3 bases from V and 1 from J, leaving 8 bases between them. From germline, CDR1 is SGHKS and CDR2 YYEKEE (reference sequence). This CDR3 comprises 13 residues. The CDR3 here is CASSSDGSYEQYF. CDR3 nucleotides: TGTGCCAGCAGCTCAGACGGATCCTACGAGCAGTACTTC.

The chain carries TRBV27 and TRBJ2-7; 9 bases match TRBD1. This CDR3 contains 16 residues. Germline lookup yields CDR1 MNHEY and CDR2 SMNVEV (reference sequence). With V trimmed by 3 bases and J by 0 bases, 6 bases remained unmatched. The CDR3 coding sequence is TGTGCCAGCAGTTTGGTCGGGACAGGGAGCTCCTACGAGCAGTACTTC. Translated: CASSLVGTGSSYEQYF.

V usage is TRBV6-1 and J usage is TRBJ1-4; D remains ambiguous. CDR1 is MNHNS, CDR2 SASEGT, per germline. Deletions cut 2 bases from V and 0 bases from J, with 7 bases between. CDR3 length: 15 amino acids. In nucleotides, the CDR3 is TGTGCCAGCAGTGAATGGGTCGCAACTAATGAAAAACTGTTTTTT. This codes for CASSEWVATNEKLFF.

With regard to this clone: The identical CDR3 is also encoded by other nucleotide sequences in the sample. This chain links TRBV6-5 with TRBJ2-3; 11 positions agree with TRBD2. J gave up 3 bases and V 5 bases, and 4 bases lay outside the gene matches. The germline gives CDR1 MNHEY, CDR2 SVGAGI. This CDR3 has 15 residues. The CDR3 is CASSPRTSGTDTQYF. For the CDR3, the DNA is TGTGCCAGCAGTCCGCGGACTAGCGGGACAGATACGCAGTATTTT.

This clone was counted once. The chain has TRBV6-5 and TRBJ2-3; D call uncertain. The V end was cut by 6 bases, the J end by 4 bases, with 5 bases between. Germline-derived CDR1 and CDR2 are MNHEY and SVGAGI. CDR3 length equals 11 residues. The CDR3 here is CASSEADTQYF. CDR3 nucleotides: TGTGCCAGCAGCGAAGCAGATACGCAGTATTTT.

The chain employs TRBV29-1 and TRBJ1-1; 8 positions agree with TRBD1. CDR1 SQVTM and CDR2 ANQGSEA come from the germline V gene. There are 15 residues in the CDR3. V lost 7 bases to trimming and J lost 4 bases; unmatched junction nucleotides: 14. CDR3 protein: CSAETGEGSVTEAFF. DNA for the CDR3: TGCAGCGCTGAGACAGGGGAAGGTTCGGTCACTGAAGCTTTCTTT.

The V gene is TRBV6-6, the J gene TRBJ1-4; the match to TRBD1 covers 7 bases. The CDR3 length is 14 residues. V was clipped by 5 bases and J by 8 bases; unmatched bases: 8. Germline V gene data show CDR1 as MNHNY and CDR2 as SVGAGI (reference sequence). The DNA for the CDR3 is TGTGCCAGCAGTATGGGACAGTTCCACGAAAAACTGTTTTTT. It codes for CASSMGQFHEKLFF.

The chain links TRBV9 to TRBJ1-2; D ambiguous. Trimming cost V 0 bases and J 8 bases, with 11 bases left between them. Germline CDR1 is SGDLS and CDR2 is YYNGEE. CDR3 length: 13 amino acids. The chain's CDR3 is CASSVVSGSGYTF. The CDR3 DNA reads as TGTGCCAGCAGCGTAGTATCCGGGTCCGGCTACACCTTC.

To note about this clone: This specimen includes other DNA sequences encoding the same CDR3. The chain's CDR3 is CASSLASGGEQYF. The DNA for the CDR3 is TGTGCCAGCAGCTTAGCGTCCGGGGGCGAGCAGTACTTC. This sequence joins TRBV7-9 and TRBJ2-7, with TRBD2 as a possible D gene (6 bases). Germline V gene lookup returns CDR1 SEHNR and CDR2 FQNEAQ (reference sequence). This CDR3 is 13 amino acids long. V lost 0 bases and J 6 bases, leaving 9 bases between the germline ends.

As DNA, the CDR3 is TGCGCCAGCAGCCCCGTAGCCGGGGTAGAGCAGTTCTTC. This codes for CASSPVAGVEQFF. The V gene is TRBV4-3, the J gene TRBJ2-1, with D perhaps TRBD2 (5 bases). The ends were cut back, 4 bases at V and 10 bases at J, with 14 bases in the middle. The CDR3 sequence is 13 residues long. Germline CDR1 is LGHNA and CDR2 is YSLEER.

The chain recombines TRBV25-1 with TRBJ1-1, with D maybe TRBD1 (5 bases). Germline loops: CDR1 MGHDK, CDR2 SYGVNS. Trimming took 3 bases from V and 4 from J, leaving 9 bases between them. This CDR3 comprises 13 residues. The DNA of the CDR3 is TGTGCCAGCAGTGAGACAGATTTCACTGAAGCTTTCTTT. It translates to CASSETDFTEAFF.